Following are 25 T cell receptor beta chains from one sample sequenced in a study of chemoradiotherapy in HPV16-positive cancers. Only in-frame clones appear in the TCRdb table, and some are missing; sequencing was by immunoSEQ multiplex PCR. This table holds 800 to 950 clones, around four fifths found once. Sequences were derived from tumor tissue, sampled from a patient who underwent chemoradiotherapy. The receptors stem from a human donor with HPV-associated anogenital cancer.

This chain joins TRBV7-6 and TRBJ1-4; D is possibly TRBD1 (5 bases). Looked up from germline, CDR1 is SGHVS and CDR2 is FNYEAQ. Trimming shortened V by 5 bases and J by 4 bases, and 14 bases separated the two germline ends. The CDR3 loop spans 15 amino acids. The chain's CDR3 is CASSAQTASNEKLFF. Written as DNA, the CDR3 is TGTGCCAGCAGCGCGCAGACAGCAAGTAATGAAAAACTGTTTTTT.

The chain has TRBV9 and TRBJ1-3, with 8 bases identical to TRBD1. V lost 4 bases, J lost 2 bases, and 8 bases stayed unmatched. CDR1 is SGDLS and CDR2 is YYNGEE in the germline V gene. The CDR3 runs to 16 residues. The CDR3 region has the DNA TGTGCCAGCAGCTCTACGACAGGGGCTGCTGGAAACACCATATATTTT. This translates into CASSSTTGAAGNTIYF.

This chain uses TRBV28 with TRBJ1-4; the D gene is possibly TRBD1 (5 bases). Germline CDR1 reads MDHEN; CDR2 reads SYDVKM. CDR3 size: 15 residues. V dropped 3 bases and J dropped 4 bases, with 12 bases sitting between them. CDR3 sequence reads: CASSLGGGGNEKLFF. The CDR3 bases are TGTGCCAGCAGTTTGGGGGGTGGCGGTAATGAAAAACTGTTTTTT. Complete variable domain (other parts from reference TRBV28 and TRBJ1-4): DVKVTQSSRYLVKRTGEKVFLECVQDMDHENMFWYRQDPGLGLRLIYFSYDVKMKEKGDIPEGYSVSREKKERFSLILESASTNQTSMYLCASSLGGGGNEKLFFGSGTQLSVL.

The V and J genes are TRBV14 and TRBJ2-1; 11 nucleotides agree with TRBD2. After removal of 5 bases from V and 4 bases from J, the junction contained 7 bases not matched to a gene. CDR1 SGHDN and CDR2 FVKESK come from the germline V gene. This CDR3 has 16 amino acids. CDR3 protein: CASSKFSGGVYNEQFF. DNA for the CDR3: TGTGCCAGCAGCAAATTTAGCGGGGGGGTGTACAATGAGCAGTTCTTC.

The chain employs TRBV11-2 and TRBJ2-2; tentatively, D is TRBD1 (5 bases). Germline values: CDR1 SGHAT, CDR2 FQNNGV. The CDR3 runs to 16 residues. The ends were cut back, 6 bases at V and 3 bases at J, with 17 bases in the middle. The CDR3 DNA is TGTGCCAGCAGGCAGCTCGAAGTAGGGGACACCGGGGAGCTGTTTTTT. This encodes CASRQLEVGDTGELFF.

This chain uses TRBV28 with TRBJ1-5; unclear D gene. The V end lost 3 bases, the J end lost 2 bases, and 14 bases lay between the germline ends. This CDR3 has 16 residues. In germline, CDR1 is MDHEN, CDR2 SYDVKM. The CDR3 DNA sequence: TGTGCCAGCAGTTTGAGGTCACTGGGTGGCAATCAGCCCCAGCATTTT. This translates into CASSLRSLGGNQPQHF.

The chain combines TRBV6-5 with TRBJ2-3, with 7 nucleotides matching TRBD1. The CDR3 sequence is 14 residues long. The germline V gene encodes CDR1 MNHEY and CDR2 SVGAGI. Trimming at V came to 6 bases and at J to 2 bases, leaving 5 bases not matched to a gene. The CDR3 here is CASRRTGHTDTQYF. The CDR3 bases are TGTGCCAGCAGGAGGACAGGTCACACAGATACGCAGTATTTT.

The rearrangement links TRBV4-2 to TRBJ1-2; TRBD1 aligns across 9 bases. Germline lookup yields CDR1 LGHNA and CDR2 YNFKEQ. Germline trimming cut 7 bases from V and 5 bases from J; bases unmatched to any gene: 2. This CDR3 region has 12 residues. This CDR3 reads CASMGQGYGYTF. The CDR3 DNA is TGTGCCAGCATGGGACAGGGATATGGCTACACCTTC.

This rearrangement joins TRBV5-1 to TRBJ1-1; D call uncertain. V lost 4 bases and J 1 base, leaving 5 bases between the germline ends. The CDR3 consists of 12 residues. From germline, CDR1 is SGHRS and CDR2 YFSETQ. The CDR3: CASSVENTEAFF. CDR3 nucleotide sequence: TGCGCCAGCAGCGTCGAGAACACTGAAGCTTTCTTT.

The chain employs TRBV7-6 and TRBJ1-1; weak D call: TRBD1 (6 bases). In germline, CDR1 is SGHVS, CDR2 FNYEAQ. Trimming removed 6 bases from V and 0 bases from J, with 14 bases in between. The CDR3 runs 15 residues. CDR3 bases: TGTGCCAGCAGTCGGGACACCTACATGAACACTGAAGCTTTCTTT. This sequence encodes CASSRDTYMNTEAFF.

This clone was seen a single time. This chain links TRBV28 with TRBJ1-6; D is undetermined. Germline V gene sequence: CDR1 MDHEN, CDR2 SYDVKM. CDR3 length equals 13 residues. The V and J ends lost 7 bases and 11 bases respectively, with 15 bases between them. The DNA of the CDR3 is TGTGCCAGCACCAACCGCTTATTGGCACCCCTCCACTTT. Residues: CASTNRLLAPLHF. Looking up the rest from reference TRBV28 and TRBJ1-6 gives the full variable domain: DVKVTQSSRYLVKRTGEKVFLECVQDMDHENMFWYRQDPGLGLRLIYFSYDVKMKEKGDIPEGYSVSREKKERFSLILESASTNQTSMYLCASTNRLLAPLHFGNGTRLTVT.

The rearrangement uses TRBV7-9 and TRBJ1-4; a weak D match, TRBD1 (6 bases). The germline V and J ends were trimmed by 5 bases and 8 bases, with 15 bases remaining between them. This CDR3 region has 14 residues. Germline V gene data show CDR1 as SEHNR and CDR2 as FQNEAQ (reference sequence). The CDR3 here is CASSPGGGGEKLFF. CDR3 sequence (DNA): TGTGCCAGCAGCCCTGGAGGGGGTGGGGAAAAACTGTTTTTT.

This chain joins TRBV7-8 and TRBJ1-2, with D possibly matching TRBD1 (5 bases). This CDR3 spans 13 amino acids. The V end was cut by 2 bases, the J end by 7 bases, with 11 bases between. From germline, CDR1 is SGHVS and CDR2 FQNEAQ. The CDR3 spells CASSLRGWSGYTF. As DNA, the CDR3 is TGTGCCAGCAGCTTACGGGGCTGGAGTGGCTACACCTTC. The variable domain in full, completed from reference TRBV7-8 and TRBJ1-2, reads GAGVSQSPRYKVAKRGQDVALRCDPISGHVSLFWYQQALGQGPEFLTYFQNEAQLDKSGLPSDRFFAERPEGSVSTLKIQRTQQEDSAVYLCASSLRGWSGYTFGSGTRLTVV.

The chain uses TRBV6-5 and TRBJ2-3; the D gene is possibly TRBD2 (5 bases). Deletions cut 5 bases from V and 9 bases from J, with 15 bases between. The germline V gene encodes CDR1 MNHEY and CDR2 SVGAGI. This CDR3 region has 13 residues. The CDR3 region is CASSLKLRLTQYF. CDR3 bases: TGTGCCAGCAGTCTCAAGCTGAGACTAACGCAGTATTTT.

The chain joins TRBV2 to TRBJ1-4; D unclear. The germline gives CDR1 SNHLY, CDR2 FYNNEI. Trimming pared 2 bases from V and 3 bases from J, leaving 10 bases between. This CDR3 is 15 amino acids long. The CDR3 DNA follows: TGTGCCAGCAGTGAAAGGTCAGGCGCTAATGAAAAACTGTTTTTT. Translating it yields CASSERSGANEKLFF.

The table lists this clone with a few counts. J is TRBJ1-1 and V is TRBV7-9; TRBD1 is a possible D gene (5 bases). V was cut by 4 bases and J by 3 bases, with 18 bases left in between. The germline V gene has CDR1 SEHNR and CDR2 FQNEAQ (reference sequence). The CDR3 is 16 residues long. CDR3: CASSSTTRGGDTEAFF. CDR3 in DNA: TGTGCCAGCAGCTCCACCACGAGAGGAGGGGACACTGAAGCTTTCTTT.

The rearrangement links TRBV5-1 to TRBJ2-3; 13 bases map to TRBD2. The CDR3 runs 16 residues. In germline, CDR1 is SGHRS, CDR2 YFSETQ. V lost 7 bases and J lost 3; bases outside the gene matches: 8. CDR3 loop: CASVGGTSGATDTQYF. DNA for the CDR3: TGCGCCAGCGTAGGAGGGACTAGCGGGGCGACAGATACGCAGTATTTT.

The chain recombines TRBV5-5 with TRBJ2-2; tentatively, D is TRBD2 (6 bases). The germline V gene has CDR1 SGHKS and CDR2 YYEKEE (reference sequence). This CDR3 is 14 amino acids long. The V gene lost 3 bases and the J gene lost 4 bases, with 10 bases spanning the gap. In DNA form, the CDR3 reads TGTGCCAGCAGCTGGGGGGTTTCCACCGGGGAGCTGTTTTTT. Protein sequence: CASSWGVSTGELFF.

The chain is built from TRBV14 and TRBJ2-5, with 7 bases that match TRBD1. Trimming at V came to 5 bases and at J to 5 bases, leaving 14 bases not matched to a gene. Per germline, CDR1 SGHDN and CDR2 FVKESK. There are 16 residues in the CDR3. Here the CDR3 DNA reads TGTGCCAGCAGCTCACCCTGGACAGGCCGCGGGGAGACCCAGTACTTC. Protein sequence: CASSSPWTGRGETQYF.

The V gene is TRBV9, the J gene TRBJ1-2; 9 nucleotides agree with TRBD1. Looked up from germline, CDR1 is SGDLS and CDR2 is YYNGEE. V was pared by 4 bases and J by 6 bases, with 10 bases of the junction left unmatched. This CDR3 is 15 amino acids long. CDR3 sequence: CASSPRTGEYDGYTF. For the CDR3, the DNA is TGTGCCAGCAGCCCAAGGACAGGGGAATATGATGGCTACACCTTC.

The chain recombines TRBV4-2 with TRBJ1-5, with TRBD1 matching over 7 bases. Germline loops: CDR1 LGHNA, CDR2 YNFKEQ. The CDR3 runs 16 residues. The V gene end was trimmed by 3 bases and the J gene end by 6 bases; junction bases not matched to a gene: 11. The DNA of the CDR3 is TGTGCCAGCAGCCAGGAACAGGGGATTGGAGGTCAGCCCCAGCATTTT. Protein sequence: CASSQEQGIGGQPQHF.

The chain carries TRBV15 and TRBJ2-7; D unclear. CDR1 is LNHNV, CDR2 YYDKDF, per germline (reference sequence). V lost 5 bases, J lost 2 bases, and 13 bases lay in between. The length of the CDR3 is 14 residues. CDR3 nucleotide sequence: TGTGCCACCAGCCCGCAGGCATCCCCCTACGAGCAGTACTTC. Translation gives CATSPQASPYEQYF.

V gene TRBV7-8 combines with J gene TRBJ2-3, with 8 bases aligning to TRBD1. Per germline, CDR1 SGHVS and CDR2 FQNEAQ. The CDR3 loop spans 16 amino acids. The junction had 9 bases not matched to a gene; V was cut back by 5 bases and J by 2 bases. The CDR3 nucleotides are TGTGCCAGCAGCCAAGGACAGGGCCTCACCACAGATACGCAGTATTTT. Translating it yields CASSQGQGLTTDTQYF. Combining the CDR3 with reference TRBV7-8 and TRBJ2-3 gives the whole variable domain GAGVSQSPRYKVAKRGQDVALRCDPISGHVSLFWYQQALGQGPEFLTYFQNEAQLDKSGLPSDRFFAERPEGSVSTLKIQRTQQEDSAVYLCASSQGQGLTTDTQYFGPGTRLTVL.

This clone was seen more than once but under ten times. The J gene is TRBJ2-2, the V gene TRBV4-3; D is undetermined. V lost 3 bases and J 2 bases, leaving 16 bases between the germline ends. Per germline, CDR1 LGHNA and CDR2 YSLEER. The CDR3 has 17 amino acids. CDR3 sequence: CASSQTGSDINTGELFF. CDR3 nucleotides: TGCGCCAGCAGCCAGACGGGTTCCGACATCAACACCGGGGAGCTGTTTTTT.

The rearrangement links TRBV30 to TRBJ1-6; D gene unclear. The CDR3 has 11 amino acids. V lost 0 bases and J 9 bases, leaving 3 bases between the germline ends. Per germline, CDR1 GTSNPN and CDR2 SVGIG (reference sequence). This CDR3 is CAWSVGSPLHF. The CDR3 bases are TGTGCCTGGAGTGTAGGTTCACCCCTCCACTTT. Together with reference TRBV30 and TRBJ1-6, the CDR3 gives the full variable domain: SQTIHQWPATLVQPVGSPLSLECTVEGTSNPNLYWYRQAAGRGLQLLFYSVGIGQISSEVPQNLSASRPQDRQFILSSKKLLLSDSGFYLCAWSVGSPLHFGNGTRLTVT.